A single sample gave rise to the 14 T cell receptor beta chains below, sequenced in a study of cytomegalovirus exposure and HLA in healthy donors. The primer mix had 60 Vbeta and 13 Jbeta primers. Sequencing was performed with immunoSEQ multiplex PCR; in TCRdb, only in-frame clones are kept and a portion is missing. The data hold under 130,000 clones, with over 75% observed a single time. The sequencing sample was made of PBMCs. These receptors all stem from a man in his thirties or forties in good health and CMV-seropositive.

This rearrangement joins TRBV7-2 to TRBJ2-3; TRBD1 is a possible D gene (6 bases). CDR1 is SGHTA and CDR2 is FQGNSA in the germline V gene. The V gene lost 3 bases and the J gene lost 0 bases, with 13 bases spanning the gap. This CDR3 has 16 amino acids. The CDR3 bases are TGTGCCAGCAGCTTCACCGGGACACTTAGCACAGATACGCAGTATTTT. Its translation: CASSFTGTLSTDTQYF.

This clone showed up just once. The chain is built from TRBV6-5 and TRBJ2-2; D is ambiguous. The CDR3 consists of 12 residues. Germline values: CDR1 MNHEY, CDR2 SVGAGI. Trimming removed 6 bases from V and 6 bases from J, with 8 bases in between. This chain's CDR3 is CASRGSPGELFF. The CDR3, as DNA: TGTGCCAGCAGGGGCAGTCCCGGGGAGCTGTTTTTT.

CDR3 amino acids: CASSVAPRGRGVTDTQYF. CDR3 sequence (DNA): TGTGCCAGCAGCGTAGCCCCAAGGGGGCGGGGGGTCACAGATACGCAGTATTTT. The chain employs TRBV9 and TRBJ2-3, with D possibly being TRBD2 (8 bases). V shed 0 bases and J shed 2 bases, with 19 bases lying between them. Germline V CDR1 and CDR2: SGDLS, YYNGEE. CDR3 size: 18 residues.

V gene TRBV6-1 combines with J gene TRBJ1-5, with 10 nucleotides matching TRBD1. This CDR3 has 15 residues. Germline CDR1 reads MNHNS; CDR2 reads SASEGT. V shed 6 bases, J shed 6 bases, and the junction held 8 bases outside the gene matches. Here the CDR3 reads CASSRGTGVSQPQHF. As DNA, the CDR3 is TGTGCCAGCAGCCGCGGGACAGGGGTTTCTCAGCCCCAGCATTTT.

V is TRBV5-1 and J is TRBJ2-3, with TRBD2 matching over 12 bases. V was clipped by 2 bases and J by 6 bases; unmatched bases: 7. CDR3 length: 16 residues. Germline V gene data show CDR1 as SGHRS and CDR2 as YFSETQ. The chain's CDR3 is CASSFGASGGVDTQYF. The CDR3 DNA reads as TGCGCCAGCAGCTTTGGGGCTAGCGGGGGGGTGGATACGCAGTATTTT.

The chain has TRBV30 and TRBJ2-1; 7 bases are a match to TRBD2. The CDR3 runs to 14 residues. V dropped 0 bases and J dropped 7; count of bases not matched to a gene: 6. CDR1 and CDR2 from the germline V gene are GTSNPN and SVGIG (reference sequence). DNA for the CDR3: TGTGCCTGGAGTGTTCCGGGACTACCGAATGAGCAGTTCTTC. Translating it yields CAWSVPGLPNEQFF.

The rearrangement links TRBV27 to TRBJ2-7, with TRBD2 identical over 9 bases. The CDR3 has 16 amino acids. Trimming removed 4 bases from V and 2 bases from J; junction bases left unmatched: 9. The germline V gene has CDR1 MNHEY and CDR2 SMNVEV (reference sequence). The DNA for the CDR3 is TGTGCCAGCAGTTCGTTAGCGGGGGAGGGTCCCTACGAGCAGTACTTC. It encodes CASSSLAGEGPYEQYF.

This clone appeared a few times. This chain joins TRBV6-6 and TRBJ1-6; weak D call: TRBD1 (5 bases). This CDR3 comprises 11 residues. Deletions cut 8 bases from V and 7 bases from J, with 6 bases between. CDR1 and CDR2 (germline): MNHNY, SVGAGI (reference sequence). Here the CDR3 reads CASGGNSPLHF. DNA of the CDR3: TGTGCCAGCGGGGGGAATTCACCCCTCCACTTT.

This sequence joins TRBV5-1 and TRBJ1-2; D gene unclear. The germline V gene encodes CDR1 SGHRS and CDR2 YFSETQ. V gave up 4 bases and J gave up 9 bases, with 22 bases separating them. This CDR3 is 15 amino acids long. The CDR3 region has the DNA TGCGCCAGCAGCGGAAGGCAGGATACCGCTTTGAGCTACACCTTC. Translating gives CASSGRQDTALSYTF.

CDR3 coding DNA: TGTGCCAGCAGCTTCCAACGGGGGGTTCAGCCCCAGCATTTT. As protein: CASSFQRGVQPQHF. The chain couples TRBV7-8 to TRBJ1-5; TRBD1 is a possible D gene (5 bases). CDR1 SGHVS and CDR2 FQNEAQ come from the germline V gene. The V end was cut by 3 bases, the J end by 6 bases, with 12 bases between. CDR3 length: 14 amino acids.

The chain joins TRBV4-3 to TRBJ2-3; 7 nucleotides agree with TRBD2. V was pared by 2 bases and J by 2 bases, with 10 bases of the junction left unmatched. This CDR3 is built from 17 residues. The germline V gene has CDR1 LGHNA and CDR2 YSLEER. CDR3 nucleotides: TGCGCCAGCAGCCAACTATACCGGGACTACTACACAGATACGCAGTATTTT. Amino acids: CASSQLYRDYYTDTQYF.

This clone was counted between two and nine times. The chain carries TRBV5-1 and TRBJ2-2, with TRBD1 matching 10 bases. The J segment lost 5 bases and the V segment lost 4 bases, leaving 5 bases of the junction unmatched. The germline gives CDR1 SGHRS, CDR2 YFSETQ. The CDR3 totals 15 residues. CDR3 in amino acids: CASSTGQGVTGELFF. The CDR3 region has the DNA TGCGCCAGCAGCACCGGACAGGGGGTAACCGGGGAGCTGTTTTTT.

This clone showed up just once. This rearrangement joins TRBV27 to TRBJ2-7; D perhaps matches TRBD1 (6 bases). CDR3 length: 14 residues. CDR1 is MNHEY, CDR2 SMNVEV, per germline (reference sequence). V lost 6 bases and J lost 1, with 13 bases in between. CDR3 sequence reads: CASREYRESYEQYF. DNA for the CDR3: TGTGCCAGCAGGGAATACAGGGAATCCTACGAGCAGTACTTC.

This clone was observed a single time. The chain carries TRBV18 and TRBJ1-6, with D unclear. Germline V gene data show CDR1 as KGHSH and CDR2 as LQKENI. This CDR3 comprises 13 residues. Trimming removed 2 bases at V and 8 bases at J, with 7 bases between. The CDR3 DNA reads TGTGCCAGCTCACCAAACAGAGATTCACCCCTCCACTTT. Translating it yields CASSPNRDSPLHF.